The subject of this entry is one T cell receptor beta chain. Its recognized antigen is unknown. Base qualities were left out, and no much larger clone turns up one base away. This sample is part of a study of cytomegalovirus exposure and HLA in healthy donors (dated 2017 in TCRdb). Describing the broader study: In an earlier analysis of roughly 590 of the donors, approximately 300 Gb of sequence data and some 120 million unique TCR beta sequences from about 179 million T cells were reported. Roughly 300 gigabases of sequencing data and 75 million to 85 million unique TCR sequences made up an early release that covered 640 HLA-typed donors. Among the roughly 390 genotyped donors, about 83% belonged to the genetic ancestry cluster associated with self-reported Caucasian donors. The aim of the study was to test whether cataloging public T cell receptors could identify signatures of past pathogen exposure. Using immunosequencing, the study profiled T cell repertoires from 640 or so subjects and related those repertoires to cytomegalovirus serostatus. In addition to the first cohort of around 670 subjects, a separate validation cohort of 120 different subjects was used. The study combined high-throughput TCR immunosequencing, statistical association of individual TCRs with disease status, and machine learning to predict cytomegalovirus infection status. A later analysis re-analyzed previously published TCR beta repertoires from approximately 670 donors and added high-resolution HLA genotyping to study TCR occurrence patterns. Rather than drawing on any new phenotypic data, the later analysis identified candidate immune exposures from TCR beta sequences and the way those sequences occurred across donors. To decide whether each TCR beta V gene segment behaved as functional or pseudogenic, an earlier analysis of fewer than 750 of the donors relied on high-throughput TCR beta sequencing. Donor age, sex, ethnicity and CMV serostatus were collected together with the repertoire data. A later genetic analysis took genome-wide SNP genotypes for about 55% of the 666 donors and used that subset as a discovery cohort. Every discovery cohort repertoire had been produced on one sequencing platform. Both class I and class II loci were covered by HLA typing, at four-digit resolution. Typing coverage varied by locus: roughly 629-640 donors for A, B, C, DRB1 and DQB1; roughly 500 for DQA1; some 610 for DPA1; more than 450 for DPB1. Because of strong linkage in the cohort, roughly five DR-DQ haplotypes were treated as single units for association and clustering. On average, about 200,000 unique TCR beta nucleotide sequences were sequenced per donor among 398 genotyped donors of the cohort, with roughly a sixth of those sequences being non-productive.

The cohort comprised fewer than 750 healthy bone marrow donors. All cohort members were sampled while nominally healthy, although unrecorded immune exposures were likely present. The donor was CMV seropositive and belonged to the group of 250 to 300 seropositive cohort members. A peripheral blood sample was collected from each donor, and TCR beta sequencing was performed on peripheral blood mononuclear cells. Genomic DNA was extracted from the blood cell samples with the Qiagen DNeasy Blood Extraction Kit. Sequences MNHNS (CDR1) and SASEGT (CDR2) are obtained from the germline V gene. Including cysteine and phenylalanine, the CDR3 has 15 amino acids. Only the CDR3 region is kept as DNA, spanning 45 bases read in frame from base 1. For this chain, trimming is 2 bases at the V end and 6 bases at the J end, and the number of junction bases without a gene match is 6. Results and caveats for the whole study, not just this receptor: The classifier was reported to diagnose cytomegalovirus status with high specificity and sensitivity in both the original cohort and the validation cohort. Compared with equally common non-associated chains, HLA-associated TCR beta chains in a later analysis were more clonally expanded and had lower generation probabilities. In the study, around 150 TCR beta chains were listed as associated with cytomegalovirus. In a later analysis, several top co-occurrence clusters were reported to appear linked to parvovirus B19, influenza, CMV and Epstein-Barr virus. Three of the identified cytomegalovirus-associated TCR beta chains were confirmed in vitro to be specific for cytomegalovirus antigens. Assigning TCR associations to individual alleles was difficult when HLA alleles, especially DR and DQ, strongly co-occurred. An association between a missense DCLRE1C variant and V-gene and J-gene trimming of TCR beta chains was found in a later genetic analysis and replicated in an independent cohort. The earlier analysis of some 540 of the donors excluded 15 to 20 rarely observed V segments, including chromosome 9 orphons, because counts were too low. According to a later analysis, most CMV-associated TCR beta chains appeared to be HLA-restricted, and the HLA associations seemed to be driven largely by CMV exposure. Broadly in line with IMGT annotations, most TCR beta V segments showed up in productive rearrangements about 87% or about 30% of the time in an earlier analysis of a few hundred of the donors. A further reported finding was that TCR beta sequences accurately predicted the HLA-A and HLA-B alleles for most subjects in the first cohort. In a later analysis, TCR association rates were found to vary across HLA loci, with the most associated TCRs seen for DRB1 alleles and the fewest for HLA-C alleles. Because HLA typing was unavailable for some donors at each locus, only the typed subset was used in association tests. The only immune exposure information available for the cohort was CMV serostatus. At a false discovery rate of 0.05, a later analysis linked around 15,000 TCR beta sequences to specific HLA alleles. Sequencing depth was assumed to be roughly uniform across donors in the presence/absence analyses, though that assumption may not hold. Most TCR sequences were seen in very few donors, while some public TCRs were found in many individuals. Some IMGT-functional V segments, including TRBV6-2 and TRBV6-3, could not be told apart with the 87-base-pair reads, so those segments were excluded. Correlated functional status among segregating V segments might reflect linkage disequilibrium, but an unknown experimental factor could not be ruled out. According to a later genetic analysis, donors in an Asian-associated ancestry cluster had fewer N-insertions in productive TCRs than the approximately 610-donor mean. The authors suggested that the approach could potentially be extended to other disease states and immunological phenotypes. A cluster of highly shared sequence variants was judged likely to represent a technical artifact of the sequencing pipeline. This cohort had only TCR beta chains sequenced, and the lack of alpha or paired-chain data limited which features could be detected.

The receptor library was made with the immunoSEQ multiplex PCR assay. For the multiplex PCR, a mixture combining 60 forward primers for TCR Vbeta segments and 13 reverse primers for TCR Jbeta segments was used. The CDR3 region of rearranged TCR beta genes was amplified from genomic DNA with a multiplex PCR assay. The Illumina HiSeq System was used to sequence the amplified TCR beta libraries as 87-base-pair reads. As for the original processing: A later analysis counted 65 million to 90 million unique TCR beta chains across the 550 to 750 repertoires, and around 12 million of these chains were shared by at least two donors. To remove PCR and sequencing errors, raw reads were error-corrected and collapsed into unique sequences using a nearest-neighbor algorithm that merged closely related sequences. Alignment of CDR3 sequences to IMGT reference sequences was used to assign V, D and J gene segments. For a sequence to be retained, a match of at least six nucleotides was required to both a V gene segment and a J gene segment. A rearrangement counted as productive if the CDR3 had no stop codons and remained in frame with V and J, and every other rearrangement counted as non-productive. Following IMGT convention, CDR3 was defined as the stretch from the second conserved V-encoded cysteine to the conserved J-encoded phenylalanine. Sequences without an unambiguous match to a single V gene segment were excluded from the earlier analysis of about 600 of the donors. An earlier analysis of several hundred of the donors called V segments functional above 56.7% productive rearrangements and segregating when the between-donor standard deviation exceeded 5%. A statistical classification framework was built to diagnose cytomegalovirus status from the catalog of TCR beta chain sequences. A later analysis assigned V and J genes by comparing TCR nucleotide sequences with IMGT/GENE-DB human TR gene sequences. A later analysis assigned CDR3 sequences and most-parsimonious VDJ recombination scenarios with the TCRdist pipeline. In a later analysis, every TCR beta chain was defined by the combination of its CDR3 amino acid sequence and its V-gene family, and reads without a unique V-gene family were dropped. In a later analysis, 450 to 600 highly shared, low-generation-probability nucleotide sequences were removed to address suspected cross-contamination and a sequencing artifact. For each public chain, a later analysis derived a clonal expansion index from normalized ranks of inferred template counts within each repertoire. In a later analysis, generation probabilities were computed with a VDJ recombination model fitted to out-of-frame rearrangements, and the resulting probabilities were checked against IGoR. Hypergeometric tests were used in a later analysis to score TCR-TCR, TCR-HLA and TCR-CMV co-occurrence, with a repertoire-size bias correction applied to the TCR pairs. A later analysis estimated false discovery rates by permuting HLA or CMV assignments 20 times. In a later analysis, co-occurring TCRs were grouped using DBSCAN, and TCRdist sequence similarity was added for clustering within HLA-allele-positive subsets. Repertoires with fewer than 30,000 or more than 120,000 public chains were left out of co-occurrence clustering, as were about 5 repertoires with anomalous nucleotide sharing. Here the immuneACCESS table is served through TCRdb, limited to in-frame sequences with V and J called. Missing clones are a known gap in these copies; in checked studies unresolved V genes cover under half, and the rest lacks a known reason. V, J and clone size reflect that table, while D and trimming were determined from the DNA. Present in this sample are tens of thousands of clones, 75% to 90% of which were seen just once. Roughly an eighth of the sample comes from the top ten.

The chain is assembled from TRBV6-1 and TRBJ1-5, with 8 bases aligning to TRBD1. The sequenced sample consisted of PBMCs. This TCR came from a young woman in good health and CMV-seropositive. The DNA reads TGTGCCAGCAGTGAAAGGACAGGGTACACTCAGCCCCAGCATTTT. It specifies CASSERTGYTQPQHF.